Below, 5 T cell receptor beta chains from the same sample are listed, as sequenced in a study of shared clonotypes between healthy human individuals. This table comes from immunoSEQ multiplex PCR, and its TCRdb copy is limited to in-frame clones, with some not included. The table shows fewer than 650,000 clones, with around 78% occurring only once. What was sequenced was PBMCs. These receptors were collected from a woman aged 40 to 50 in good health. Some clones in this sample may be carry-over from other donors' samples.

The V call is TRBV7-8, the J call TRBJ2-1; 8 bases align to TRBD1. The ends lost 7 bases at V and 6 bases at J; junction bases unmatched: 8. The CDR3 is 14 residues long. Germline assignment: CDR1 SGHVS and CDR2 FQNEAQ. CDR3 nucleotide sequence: TGTGCCAGCACCCGGACAGGGTATAGCAATGAGCAGTTCTTC. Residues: CASTRTGYSNEQFF.

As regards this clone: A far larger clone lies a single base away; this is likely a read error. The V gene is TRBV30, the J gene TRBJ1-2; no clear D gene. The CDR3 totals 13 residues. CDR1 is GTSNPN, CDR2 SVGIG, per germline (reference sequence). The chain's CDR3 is CAWSLTATLGCTF. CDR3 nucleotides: TGTGCCTGGAGTCTTACCGCAACACTTGGCTGCACCTTC.

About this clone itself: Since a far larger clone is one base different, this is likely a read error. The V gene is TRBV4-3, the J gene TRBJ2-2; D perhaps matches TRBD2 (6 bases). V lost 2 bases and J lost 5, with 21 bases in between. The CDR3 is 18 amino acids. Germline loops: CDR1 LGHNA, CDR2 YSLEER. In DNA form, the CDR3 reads TGCGCCAGCAGCCAACGTCTTTTTTCGCGGGAAGGAACCGGGGAGCTGTTTTTT. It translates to CASSQRLFSREGTGELFF.

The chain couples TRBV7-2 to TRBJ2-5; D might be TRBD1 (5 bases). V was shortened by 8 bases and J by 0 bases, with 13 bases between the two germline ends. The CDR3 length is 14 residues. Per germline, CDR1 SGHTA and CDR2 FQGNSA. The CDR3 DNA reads TGTGCCAGCGGGGCGCAGCATAACCAAGAGACCCAGTACTTC. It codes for CASGAQHNQETQYF.

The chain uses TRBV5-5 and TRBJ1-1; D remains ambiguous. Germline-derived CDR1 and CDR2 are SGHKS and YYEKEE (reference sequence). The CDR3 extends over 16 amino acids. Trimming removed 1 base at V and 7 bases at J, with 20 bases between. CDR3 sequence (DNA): TGTGCCAGCAGCTTGTTCTGGCAGAGGGAAACCTTTGAAGCTTTCTTT. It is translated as CASSLFWQRETFEAFF. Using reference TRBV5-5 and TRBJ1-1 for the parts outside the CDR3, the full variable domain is DAGVTQSPTHLIKTRGQQVTLRCSPISGHKSVSWYQQVLGQGPQFIFQYYEKEERGRGNFPDRFSARQFPNYSSELNVNALLLGDSALYLCASSLFWQRETFEAFFGQGTRLTVV.